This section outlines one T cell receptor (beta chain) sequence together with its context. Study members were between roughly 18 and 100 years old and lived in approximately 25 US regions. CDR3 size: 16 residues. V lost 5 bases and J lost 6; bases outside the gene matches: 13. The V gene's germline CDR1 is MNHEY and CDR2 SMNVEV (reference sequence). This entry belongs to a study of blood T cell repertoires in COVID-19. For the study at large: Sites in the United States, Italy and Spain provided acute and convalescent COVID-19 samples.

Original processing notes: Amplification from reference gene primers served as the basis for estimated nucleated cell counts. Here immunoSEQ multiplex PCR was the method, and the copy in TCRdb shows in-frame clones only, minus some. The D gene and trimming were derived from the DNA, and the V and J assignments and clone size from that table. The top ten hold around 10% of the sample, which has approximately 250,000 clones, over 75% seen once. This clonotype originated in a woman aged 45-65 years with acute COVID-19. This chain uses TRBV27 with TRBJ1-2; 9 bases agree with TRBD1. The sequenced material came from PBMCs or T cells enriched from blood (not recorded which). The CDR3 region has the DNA TGTGCCAGCAGTGCCCTGGGGGACAGGGCCGATCATGGCTACACCTTC. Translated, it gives CASSALGDRADHGYTF.